Sequencing of this T cell receptor beta chain was carried out in a study of response to subunit inactivated influenza vaccine. Study observations and caveats: The authors suggested that every seasonal influenza vaccination recruits few new T cells.

CDR1 and CDR2 from the germline V gene are SGDLS and YYNGEE. The V end lost 4 bases, the J end lost 2 bases, and 15 bases lay between the germline ends. This CDR3 is 15 amino acids long. This clonotype was counted a few times. The antigen is undetermined. TCRdb analysed the RT-PCR reads with MiXCR anew, one entry per CDR3 protein. Here the sample spans more than 700,000 distinct CDR3 sequences, 21% being singletons. The rearrangement joins TRBV9 to TRBJ1-2, with no clear D. The receptor was derived from a man in his fifties who received an inactivated influenza vaccine. The sample consisted of PBMCs from blood, taken around 5 days after vaccination. This CDR3 is CASSSREMKNYGYTF. The CDR3 DNA sequence: TGTGCCAGCAGCTCCCGAGAAATGAAAAACTATGGCTACACCTTC. Variable domain in full (rest from reference TRBV9 and TRBJ1-2): DSGVTQTPKHLITATGQRVTLRCSPRSGDLSVYWYQQSLDQGLQFLIQYYNGEERAKGNILERFSAQQFPDLHSELNLSSLELGDSALYFCASSSREMKNYGYTFGSGTRLTVV.